Following are 29 T cell receptor beta chains from one sample sequenced in a study of OX40 agonist ivuxolimab in advanced cancers. Sequencing was performed with immunoSEQ multiplex PCR; in TCRdb, only in-frame clones are kept and a portion is missing. The profile shows 75,000 to 95,000 clones, 75% to 90% of them singletons. This material consisted of CD4+ or CD8+ T cells sorted from blood, taken in a trial of the OX40 agonist ivuxolimab. All receptors come from an adult with an advanced solid tumor such as melanoma, head and neck, liver or kidney cancer.

The chain combines TRBV30 with TRBJ2-3; D ambiguous. Trimming cost V 7 bases and J 8 bases, with 19 bases left between them. CDR1 is GTSNPN, CDR2 SVGIG, per germline (reference sequence). This CDR3 comprises 13 residues. CDR3 sequence: CASRPTEMGTQYF. Written as DNA, the CDR3 is TGTGCCTCCAGGCCGACGGAGATGGGTACGCAGTATTTT.

The chain couples TRBV5-1 to TRBJ1-2; tentative D call: TRBD1 (6 bases). This CDR3 has 14 amino acids. CDR1 is SGHRS, CDR2 YFSETQ, per germline. V was shortened by 1 base and J by 4 bases, with 11 bases between the two germline ends. In nucleotides, the CDR3 is TGCGCCAGCAGCTTGTCACAGGGAGGCTATGGCTACACCTTC. Residues: CASSLSQGGYGYTF.

The chain uses TRBV15 and TRBJ1-3; 8 bases map to TRBD1. CDR3 length: 18 amino acids. Germline trimming cut 0 bases from V and 0 bases from J; bases unmatched to any gene: 7. The germline CDR1 and CDR2 sequences are LNHNV and YYDKDF (reference sequence). CDR3 in amino acids: CATSRDLRDRGSGNTIYF. DNA for the CDR3: TGTGCCACCAGCAGAGATCTTCGAGACAGGGGCTCTGGAAACACCATATATTTT.

This clone appeared a single time. The genes are TRBV6-1 and TRBJ2-7; 12 nucleotides line up with TRBD2. Germline trimming cut 6 bases from V and 4 bases from J; bases unmatched to any gene: 7. There are 15 residues in the CDR3. Germline lookup yields CDR1 MNHNS and CDR2 SASEGT. CDR3 sequence (DNA): TGTGCCAGCAGGAAGCTAGCGGGGGGGCCTTACGAGCAGTACGTC. It specifies CASRKLAGGPYEQYV.

This clone was seen once. V is TRBV5-1 and J is TRBJ2-5; D might be TRBD1 (5 bases). Trimming shortened V by 4 bases and J by 1 base, and 14 bases separated the two germline ends. Germline V CDR1 and CDR2: SGHRS, YFSETQ. The CDR3 contains 15 residues. The DNA for the CDR3 is TGCGCCAGCAGCATGGCAGGGCGTCGCCAAGAGACCCAGTACTTC. Residues: CASSMAGRRQETQYF.

The rearrangement joins TRBV19 to TRBJ2-3; D is unresolved. There are 11 residues in the CDR3. The V end was cut by 3 bases, the J end by 9 bases, with 7 bases between. Per germline, CDR1 LNHDA and CDR2 SQIVND (reference sequence). CDR3 in DNA: TGTGCCAGTAGTATCAGCTGGACGCAGTATTTT. Residues: CASSISWTQYF. The entire variable domain, with the rest obtained from reference TRBV19 and TRBJ2-3, is as follows: DGGITQSPKYLFRKEGQNVTLSCEQNLNHDAMYWYRQDPGQGLRLIYYSQIVNDFQKGDIAEGYSVSREKKESFPLTVTSAQKNPTAFYLCASSISWTQYFGPGTRLTVL.

The chain is built from TRBV7-9 and TRBJ1-1; no reliable D call. Trimming removed 5 bases at V and 8 bases at J, with 9 bases between. Per the germline V gene, CDR1 is SEHNR and CDR2 is FQNEAQ (reference sequence). There are 11 residues in the CDR3. In nucleotides, the CDR3 is TGTGCCAGCAGCCCCTCCCTAGAAGCTTTCTTT. Translated, it gives CASSPSLEAFF.

The rearrangement uses TRBV5-1 and TRBJ2-7; D is undetermined. This CDR3 comprises 15 residues. From germline, CDR1 is SGHRS and CDR2 YFSETQ. V dropped 1 base and J dropped 2 bases, with 13 bases sitting between them. CDR3 coding DNA: TGCGCCAGCAGCTTGCTGAGTAGTAGGACCTACGAGCAGTACTTC. Its protein product is CASSLLSSRTYEQYF.

The V gene is TRBV10-1, the J gene TRBJ1-1; no clear D gene. V was trimmed by 5 bases and J by 6 bases, leaving 10 bases between them. Germline V gene sequence: CDR1 WNHNN, CDR2 SYGVQD (reference sequence). The CDR3 is made up of 12 amino acids. CDR3 nucleotides: TGCGCCAGCAGTCGTAGAGGCTCTGAAGCTTTCTTT. Protein: CASSRRGSEAFF.

Only one count was recorded for this clone. V and J are TRBV28 and TRBJ2-7, with D perhaps matching TRBD1 (6 bases). V dropped 2 bases and J dropped 5 bases, with 16 bases sitting between them. Germline V gene data show CDR1 as MDHEN and CDR2 as SYDVKM. CDR3 size: 15 residues. CDR3 DNA: TGTGCCAGCAGTTTACCAGGGGAAAGAGCCCACGAGCAGTACGTC. Its protein is CASSLPGERAHEQYV.

V usage is TRBV15 and J usage is TRBJ2-1; possibly TRBD1 for D (6 bases). The germline gives CDR1 LNHNV, CDR2 YYDKDF (reference sequence). V shed 1 base and J shed 15 bases, with 16 bases lying between them. CDR3 length: 13 amino acids. This CDR3 is CATSRVGDMKLFF. In nucleotides, the CDR3 is TGTGCCACCAGCAGAGTAGGGGACATGAAATTGTTCTTC.

This clone has just one count. The chain has TRBV4-2 and TRBJ2-1; TRBD2 might be the D (6 bases). In germline, CDR1 is LGHNA, CDR2 YNFKEQ. This CDR3 has 16 amino acids. V lost 0 bases and J 1 base, leaving 10 bases between the germline ends. CDR3 sequence: CASSQDWAGSYNEQFF. In DNA form, the CDR3 reads TGTGCCAGCAGCCAAGATTGGGCGGGATCCTACAATGAGCAGTTCTTC.

In this sample, this clone turned up a few times. V is TRBV28 and J is TRBJ1-2; the match to TRBD1 covers 9 bases. This CDR3 contains 15 residues. After removal of 6 bases from V and 1 base from J, the junction contained 6 bases not matched to a gene. CDR1 and CDR2 (germline): MDHEN, SYDVKM. CDR3 nucleotides: TGTGCCAGCAGCATAGGGACAGGGCATAACTATGGCTACACCTTC. Translated: CASSIGTGHNYGYTF.

The V and J genes are TRBV29-1 and TRBJ2-7, with 12 bases lining up with TRBD2. V lost 1 base, J lost 3 bases, and 1 base stayed unmatched. The germline gives CDR1 SQVTM, CDR2 ANQGSEA. The CDR3 has 14 amino acids. The CDR3 DNA reads TGCAGCGTTGAAGGGACTAGCGGGGTCTACGAGCAGTACTTC. Amino acids: CSVEGTSGVYEQYF.

The gene calls are TRBV5-4 and TRBJ2-3, with 9 bases that match TRBD2. Germline assignment: CDR1 SGHNT and CDR2 YYREEE (reference sequence). The CDR3 loop spans 15 amino acids. V lost 1 base to trimming and J lost 2 bases; unmatched junction nucleotides: 2. The CDR3 sequence: CASSLKRGDTDTQYF. The CDR3 region has the DNA TGTGCCAGCAGCTTGAAGCGGGGGGACACAGATACGCAGTATTTT.

The V gene is TRBV7-9, the J gene TRBJ2-5, with TRBD1 as a possible D gene (6 bases). The V end lost 5 bases, the J end lost 4 bases, and 20 bases lay between the germline ends. Germline loops: CDR1 SEHNR, CDR2 FQNEAQ (reference sequence). CDR3 length: 16 amino acids. The CDR3: CASSRFQGSRRETQYF. CDR3 bases: TGTGCCAGCAGCCGATTTCAGGGGTCACGTCGAGAGACCCAGTACTTC.

The rearrangement uses TRBV28 and TRBJ1-1; D is unclear. Between the trimmed V and J ends, which lost 3 bases and 6 bases, there was a span of 5 bases. CDR1 is MDHEN and CDR2 is SYDVKM in the germline V gene. The CDR3 runs 11 residues. CDR3 sequence (DNA): TGTGCCAGCAGTTTCGAGGCTGAAGCTTTCTTT. As protein: CASSFEAEAFF.

J is TRBJ2-7 and V is TRBV11-2; possibly TRBD1 or TRBD2 for D (5 bases each). From germline, CDR1 is SGHAT and CDR2 FQNNGV. The V and J ends lost 10 bases and 0 bases respectively, with 7 bases between them. The CDR3 is made up of 11 amino acids. The CDR3 reads CATGTSYEQYF. The CDR3, as DNA: TGTGCCACAGGGACCTCCTACGAGCAGTACTTC.

The V call is TRBV9, the J call TRBJ1-1, with TRBD1 identical over 10 bases. CDR3 length: 14 amino acids. The trim removed 4 bases at V and 5 bases at J, leaving 5 bases unmatched. The germline V gene encodes CDR1 SGDLS and CDR2 YYNGEE. CDR3 in DNA: TGTGCCAGCAGCCTCTGGACAGGGGGAACTGAAGCTTTCTTT. Protein sequence: CASSLWTGGTEAFF.

In this sample, this clone turned up a few times. The chain is built from TRBV4-1 and TRBJ2-3; the match to TRBD2 covers 9 bases. This CDR3 region has 17 residues. The V gene's germline CDR1 is MGHRA and CDR2 YSYEKL. V dropped 4 bases and J dropped 1; count of bases not matched to a gene: 9. DNA of the CDR3: TGCGCCAGCAGCCTCCTAGGACTAGCGTTGGGCACAGATACGCAGTATTTT. Protein product: CASSLLGLALGTDTQYF.

The chain has TRBV11-3 and TRBJ2-5; D unclear. V was shortened by 5 bases and J by 1 base, with 5 bases between the two germline ends. CDR1 SGHNT and CDR2 YENEEA come from the germline V gene. CDR3 length: 12 residues. The CDR3 loop is CASSLGQETQYF. The DNA of the CDR3 is TGTGCCAGCAGCCTCGGCCAAGAGACCCAGTACTTC. Looking up the rest from reference TRBV11-3 and TRBJ2-5 gives the full variable domain: EAGVVQSPRYKIIEKKQPVAFWCNPISGHNTLYWYLQNLGQGPELLIRYENEEAVDDSQLPKDRFSAERLKGVDSTLKIQPAELGDSAVYLCASSLGQETQYFGPGTRLLVL.

Worth noting for this clone: At one of its ends the junction is not consistent with the germline gene, which may arise from a read error. The V call is TRBV7-2, the J call TRBJ1-4; tentatively, D is TRBD1 (6 bases). Germline assignment: CDR1 SGHTA and CDR2 FQGNSA. This CDR3 has 13 amino acids. CDR3 residues: CASSPEPDSWVTF. The CDR3 bases are TGTGCCAGCAGCCCGGAACCGGACAGTTGGGTCACTTTT. Combining the CDR3 with reference TRBV7-2 and TRBJ1-4 gives the whole variable domain GAGVSQSPSNKVTEKGKDVELRCDPISGHTALYWYRQSLGQGLEFLIYFQGNSAPDKSGLPSDRFSAERTGGSVSTLTIQRTQQEDSAVYLCASSPEPDSWVTFGSGTQLSVL.

The CDR3 coding sequence is TGCGCCAGCAGCGTGACAGGGACCGGCTACACCTTC. Translating it yields CASSVTGTGYTF. This chain joins TRBV4-3 and TRBJ1-2; 7 bases match TRBD1. This CDR3 contains 12 residues. CDR1 is LGHNA and CDR2 is YSLEER in the germline V gene. V trimming: 5 bases; J trimming: 8 bases; junction bases outside the gene matches: 5.

This clone is a singleton in its sample. The chain employs TRBV6-1 and TRBJ2-7, with a possible D match to TRBD1 (5 bases). The CDR3 consists of 16 residues. Trimming pared 0 bases from V and 6 bases from J, leaving 18 bases between. Germline assignment: CDR1 MNHNS and CDR2 SASEGT. CDR3 nucleotide sequence: TGTGCCAGCAGTGAAGCGCGGAGTTCAGGGCGCGGCGAGCAGTACGTC. This encodes CASSEARSSGRGEQYV.

The V call is TRBV2, the J call TRBJ2-5; D is unresolved. Looked up from germline, CDR1 is SNHLY and CDR2 is FYNNEI. V lost 4 bases and J lost 1, with 4 bases in between. The CDR3 consists of 12 residues. The chain's CDR3 is CASSALQETQYF. Written as DNA, the CDR3 is TGTGCCAGCAGTGCCCTCCAAGAGACCCAGTACTTC.

The table lists this clone with a few counts. The rearrangement joins TRBV6-5 to TRBJ2-7; D unclear. The CDR3 runs 14 residues. Looked up from germline, CDR1 is MNHEY and CDR2 is SVGAGI. Trimming shortened V by 0 bases and J by 5 bases, and 11 bases separated the two germline ends. In DNA, the CDR3 is TGTGCCAGCAGTTACTCAGGCACCGCCGACGAGCAGTACTTC. Translating it yields CASSYSGTADEQYF.

The rearrangement uses TRBV14 and TRBJ2-3; D is possibly TRBD2 (6 bases). CDR1 is SGHDN and CDR2 is FVKESK in the germline V gene. V was pared by 2 bases and J by 2 bases, with 11 bases between. This CDR3 comprises 15 residues. The CDR3 nucleotides read TGTGCCAGCAGCCAACGGGGGTCCCCCACAGATACGCAGTATTTT. Translation: CASSQRGSPTDTQYF. The whole variable domain, remainder taken from reference TRBV14 and TRBJ2-3, is EAGVTQFPSHSVIEKGQTVTLRCDPISGHDNLYWYRRVMGKEIKFLLHFVKESKQDESGMPNNRFLAERTGGTYSTLKVQPAELEDSGVYFCASSQRGSPTDTQYFGPGTRLTVL.

This chain uses TRBV5-6 with TRBJ2-3; 8 bases map to TRBD2. The germline V gene has CDR1 SGHDT and CDR2 YYEEEE. With 4 bases clipped from V and 4 bases from J, the junction kept 11 bases outside the gene matches. The CDR3 extends over 16 amino acids. The CDR3 loop is CASSRLLAGGPDTQYF. The CDR3 DNA follows: TGTGCCAGCAGCCGCCTTCTCGCGGGAGGTCCAGATACGCAGTATTTT.

The chain recombines TRBV28 with TRBJ2-7; 8 bases match TRBD1. The CDR3 covers 16 residues. Per germline, CDR1 MDHEN and CDR2 SYDVKM. Unmatched junction bases numbered 12, after V lost 3 bases and J lost 5 bases. CDR3 nucleotide sequence: TGTGCCAGCAGTTTTTGGGGTAAGGACAGGGTCCACGAGCAGTACTTC. Its translation: CASSFWGKDRVHEQYF.